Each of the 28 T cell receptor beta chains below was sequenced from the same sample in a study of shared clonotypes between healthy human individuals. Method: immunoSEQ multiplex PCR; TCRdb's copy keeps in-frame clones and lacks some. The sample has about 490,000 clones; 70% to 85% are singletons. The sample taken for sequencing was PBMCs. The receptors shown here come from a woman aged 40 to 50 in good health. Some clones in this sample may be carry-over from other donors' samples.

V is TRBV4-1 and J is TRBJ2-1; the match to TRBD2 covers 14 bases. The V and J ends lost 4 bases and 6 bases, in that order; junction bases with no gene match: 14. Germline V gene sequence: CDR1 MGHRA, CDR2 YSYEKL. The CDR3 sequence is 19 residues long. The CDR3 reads CASSPLGLAGGYSRNEQFF. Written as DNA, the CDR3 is TGCGCCAGCAGCCCTCTCGGACTAGCGGGAGGCTACTCGCGCAATGAGCAGTTCTTC.

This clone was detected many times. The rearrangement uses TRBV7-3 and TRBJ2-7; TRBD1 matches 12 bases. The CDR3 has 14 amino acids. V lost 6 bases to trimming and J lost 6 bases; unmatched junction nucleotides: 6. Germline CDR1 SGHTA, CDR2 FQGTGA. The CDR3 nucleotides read TGTGCCAGCAGTTTCGGGACAGGGGGCGGCGAGCAGTACTTC. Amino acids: CASSFGTGGGEQYF.

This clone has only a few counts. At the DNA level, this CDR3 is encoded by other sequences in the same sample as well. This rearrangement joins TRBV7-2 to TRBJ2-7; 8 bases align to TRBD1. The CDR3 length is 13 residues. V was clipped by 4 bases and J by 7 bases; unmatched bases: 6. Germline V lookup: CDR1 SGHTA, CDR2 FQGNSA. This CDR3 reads CASSSDREGEQYF. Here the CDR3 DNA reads TGTGCCAGCAGCTCGGACAGGGAAGGGGAGCAGTACTTC. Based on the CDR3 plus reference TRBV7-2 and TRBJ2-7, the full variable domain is GAGVSQSPSNKVTEKGKDVELRCDPISGHTALYWYRQSLGQGLEFLIYFQGNSAPDKSGLPSDRFSAERTGGSVSTLTIQRTQQEDSAVYLCASSSDREGEQYFGPGTRLTVT.

The CDR3 bases are TGCAGCGTTGCGGACACCTCTGGAAACACCATATATTTT. Amino acids: CSVADTSGNTIYF. The V and J genes are TRBV29-1 and TRBJ1-3, with D maybe TRBD1 (5 bases). With 4 bases removed from V and 0 bases from J, the gap between germline ends came to 7 bases. The CDR3 totals 13 residues. Looked up from germline, CDR1 is SQVTM and CDR2 is ANQGSEA. The whole variable domain, remainder taken from reference TRBV29-1 and TRBJ1-3, is SAVISQKPSRDICQRGTSLTIQCQVDSQVTMMFWYRQQPGQSLTLIATANQGSEATYESGFVIDKFPISRPNLTFSTLTVSNMSPEDSSIYLCSVADTSGNTIYFGEGSWLTVV.

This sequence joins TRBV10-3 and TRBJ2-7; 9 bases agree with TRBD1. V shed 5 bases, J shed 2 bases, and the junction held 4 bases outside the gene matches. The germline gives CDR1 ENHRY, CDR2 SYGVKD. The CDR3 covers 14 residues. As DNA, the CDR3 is TGTGCCATCAGTATCGGGACAGGGACCTACGAGCAGTACTTC. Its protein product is CAISIGTGTYEQYF.

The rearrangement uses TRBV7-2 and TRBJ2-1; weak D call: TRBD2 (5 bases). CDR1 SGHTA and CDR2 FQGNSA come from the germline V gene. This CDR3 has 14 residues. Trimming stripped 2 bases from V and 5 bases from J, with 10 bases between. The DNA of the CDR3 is TGTGCCAGCAGCTTACAACGGGATAACAATGAGCAGTTCTTC. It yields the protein CASSLQRDNNEQFF.

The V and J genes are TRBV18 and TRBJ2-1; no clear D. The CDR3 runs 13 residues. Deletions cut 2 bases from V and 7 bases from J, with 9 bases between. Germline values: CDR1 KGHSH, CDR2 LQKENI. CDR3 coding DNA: TGTGCCAGCTCACCATTAGGGTGGAATGAGCAGTTCTTC. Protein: CASSPLGWNEQFF.

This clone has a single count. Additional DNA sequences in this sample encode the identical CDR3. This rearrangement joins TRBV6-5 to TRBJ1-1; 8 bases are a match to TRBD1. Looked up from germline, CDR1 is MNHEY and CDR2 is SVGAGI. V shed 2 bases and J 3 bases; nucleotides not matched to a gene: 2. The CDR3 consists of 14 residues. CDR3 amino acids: CASSYGQGDTEAFF. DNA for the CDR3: TGTGCCAGCAGTTACGGACAGGGTGACACTGAAGCTTTCTTT.

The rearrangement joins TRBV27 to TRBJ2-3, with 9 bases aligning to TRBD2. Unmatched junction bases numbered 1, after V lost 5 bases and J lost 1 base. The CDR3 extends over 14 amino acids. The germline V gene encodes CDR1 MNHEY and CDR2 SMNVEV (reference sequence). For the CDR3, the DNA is TGTGCCAGCAGTGGCGGGAGGGGCACAGATACGCAGTATTTT. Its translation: CASSGGRGTDTQYF.

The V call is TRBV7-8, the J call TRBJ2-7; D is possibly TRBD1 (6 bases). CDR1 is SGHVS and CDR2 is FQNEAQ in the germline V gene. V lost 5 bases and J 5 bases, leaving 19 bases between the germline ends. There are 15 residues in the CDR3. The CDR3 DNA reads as TGTGCCAGCAGCACCTTGGACAGATCCCTGGACGAGCAGTACTTC. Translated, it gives CASSTLDRSLDEQYF.

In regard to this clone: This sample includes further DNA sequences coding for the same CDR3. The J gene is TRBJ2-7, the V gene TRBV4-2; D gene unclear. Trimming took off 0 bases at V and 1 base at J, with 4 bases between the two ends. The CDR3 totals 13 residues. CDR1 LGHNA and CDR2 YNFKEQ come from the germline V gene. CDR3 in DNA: TGTGCCAGCAGCCAAGATTCGTCCTACGAGCAGTACTTC. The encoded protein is CASSQDSSYEQYF.

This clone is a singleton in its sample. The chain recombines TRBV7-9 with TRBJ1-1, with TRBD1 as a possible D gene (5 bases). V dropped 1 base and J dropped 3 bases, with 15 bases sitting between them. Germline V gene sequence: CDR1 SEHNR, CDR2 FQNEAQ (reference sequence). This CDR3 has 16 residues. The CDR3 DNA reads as TGTGCCAGCAGCTTAGGGGTGTCGGGGGTGGACACTGAAGCTTTCTTT. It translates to CASSLGVSGVDTEAFF.

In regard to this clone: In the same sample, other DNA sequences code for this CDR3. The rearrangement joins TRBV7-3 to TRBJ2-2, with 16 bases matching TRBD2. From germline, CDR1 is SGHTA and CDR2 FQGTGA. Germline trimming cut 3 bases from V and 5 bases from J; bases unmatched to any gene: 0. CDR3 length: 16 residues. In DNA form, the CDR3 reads TGTGCCAGCAGCTTGGGACTAGCGGGAGGGACCGGGGAGCTGTTTTTT. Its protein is CASSLGLAGGTGELFF.

CDR3 bases: TGCGCCAGCAGCCTTTGGACAGGGGTGAACACCGGGGAGCTGTTTTTT. Protein: CASSLWTGVNTGELFF. The V gene is TRBV5-1, the J gene TRBJ2-2, with 9 nucleotides matching TRBD1. The CDR3 runs 16 residues. Germline CDR1 SGHRS, CDR2 YFSETQ. With 4 bases clipped from V and 1 base from J, the junction kept 5 bases outside the gene matches.

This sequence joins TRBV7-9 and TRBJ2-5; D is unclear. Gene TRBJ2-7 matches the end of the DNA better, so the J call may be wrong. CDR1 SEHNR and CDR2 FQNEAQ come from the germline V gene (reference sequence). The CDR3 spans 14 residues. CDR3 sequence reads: CASSLTGMNYEQYF. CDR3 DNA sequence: TGTGCCAGCAGCTTAACGGGCATGAACTACGAGCAGTACTTC.

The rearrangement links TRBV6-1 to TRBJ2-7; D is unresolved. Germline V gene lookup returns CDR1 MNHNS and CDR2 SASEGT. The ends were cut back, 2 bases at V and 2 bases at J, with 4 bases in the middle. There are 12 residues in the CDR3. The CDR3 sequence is CASSEQAYEQYF. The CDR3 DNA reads TGTGCCAGCAGTGAACAGGCCTACGAGCAGTACTTC.

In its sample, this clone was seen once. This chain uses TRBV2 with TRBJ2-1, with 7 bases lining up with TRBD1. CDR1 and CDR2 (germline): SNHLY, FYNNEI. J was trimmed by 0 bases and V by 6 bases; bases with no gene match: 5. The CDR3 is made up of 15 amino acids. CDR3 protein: CASRGGPSSYNEQFF. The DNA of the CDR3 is TGTGCCAGCAGAGGGGGCCCTAGCTCCTACAATGAGCAGTTCTTC.

The CDR3 loop is CASSFYSSYNEQFF. CDR3 sequence (DNA): TGTGCCAGCAGCTTTTACAGCTCCTACAATGAGCAGTTCTTC. This sequence joins TRBV7-2 and TRBJ2-1; D gene ambiguous. This CDR3 comprises 14 residues. V lost 3 bases and J 0 bases, leaving 6 bases between the germline ends. The V gene's germline CDR1 is SGHTA and CDR2 FQGNSA.

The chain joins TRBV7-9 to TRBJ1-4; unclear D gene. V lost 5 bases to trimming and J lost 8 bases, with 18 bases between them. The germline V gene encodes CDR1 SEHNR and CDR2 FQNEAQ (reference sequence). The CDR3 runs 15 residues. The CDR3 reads CASSPPITMDEKLFF. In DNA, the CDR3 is TGTGCCAGCAGCCCTCCCATCACCATGGACGAAAAACTGTTTTTT.

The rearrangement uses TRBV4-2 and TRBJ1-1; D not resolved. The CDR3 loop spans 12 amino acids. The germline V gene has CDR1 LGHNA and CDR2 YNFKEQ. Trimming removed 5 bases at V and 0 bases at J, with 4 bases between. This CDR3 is CASSLMNTEAFF. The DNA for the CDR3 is TGTGCCAGCAGCTTAATGAACACTGAAGCTTTCTTT.

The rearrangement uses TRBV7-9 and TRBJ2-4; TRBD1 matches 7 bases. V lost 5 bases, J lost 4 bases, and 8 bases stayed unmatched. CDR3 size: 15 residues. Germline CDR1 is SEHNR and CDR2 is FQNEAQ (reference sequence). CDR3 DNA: TGTGCCAGCAGCGCCCCAACAGGGGATAAAAACATTCAGTACTTC. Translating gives CASSAPTGDKNIQYF.

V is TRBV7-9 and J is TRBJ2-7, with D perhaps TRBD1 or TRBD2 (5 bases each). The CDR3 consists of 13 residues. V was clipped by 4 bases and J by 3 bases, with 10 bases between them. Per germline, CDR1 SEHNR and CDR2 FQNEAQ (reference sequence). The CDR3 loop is CASSYGTNYEQYF. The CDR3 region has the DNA TGTGCCAGCAGCTACGGGACGAACTACGAGCAGTACTTC.

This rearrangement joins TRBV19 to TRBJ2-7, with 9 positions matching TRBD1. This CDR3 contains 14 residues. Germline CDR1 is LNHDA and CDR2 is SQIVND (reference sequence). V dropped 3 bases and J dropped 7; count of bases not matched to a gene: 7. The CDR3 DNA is TGTGCCAGTAGTATTACCGGACAGGGGTTTGAGCAGTACTTC. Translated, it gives CASSITGQGFEQYF.

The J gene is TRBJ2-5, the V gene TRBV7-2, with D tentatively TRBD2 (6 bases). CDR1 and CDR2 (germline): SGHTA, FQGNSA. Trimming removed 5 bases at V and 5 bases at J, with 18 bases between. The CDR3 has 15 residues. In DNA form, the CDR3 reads TGTGCCAGCAGCCCCGGGAGTGGGGGTATGGAGACCCAGTACTTC. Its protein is CASSPGSGGMETQYF.

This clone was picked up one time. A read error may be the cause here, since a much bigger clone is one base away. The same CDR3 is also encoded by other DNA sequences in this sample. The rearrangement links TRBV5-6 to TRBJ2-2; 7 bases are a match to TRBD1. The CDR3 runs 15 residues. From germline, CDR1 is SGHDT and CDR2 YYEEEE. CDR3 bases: TGCGCCAGCAGCTCTCCCGACAGGGCGGACGGGGAGCTGTTTTTT. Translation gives CASSSPDRADGELFF.

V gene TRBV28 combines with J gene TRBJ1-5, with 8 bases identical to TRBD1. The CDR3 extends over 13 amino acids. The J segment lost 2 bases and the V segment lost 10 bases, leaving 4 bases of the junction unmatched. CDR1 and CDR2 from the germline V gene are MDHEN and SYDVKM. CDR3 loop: CAITGQGNQPQHF. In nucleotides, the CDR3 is TGTGCCATTACGGGACAGGGCAATCAGCCCCAGCATTTT.

The CDR3 nucleotides read TGCGCCAGCAGCTCAGACGTCTCCTACGAGCAGTACTTC. Residues: CASSSDVSYEQYF. The V and J genes are TRBV5-1 and TRBJ2-7; no firm D call. Trimming took off 3 bases at V and 0 bases at J, with 7 bases between the two ends. This CDR3 is built from 13 residues. Germline lookup yields CDR1 SGHRS and CDR2 YFSETQ.

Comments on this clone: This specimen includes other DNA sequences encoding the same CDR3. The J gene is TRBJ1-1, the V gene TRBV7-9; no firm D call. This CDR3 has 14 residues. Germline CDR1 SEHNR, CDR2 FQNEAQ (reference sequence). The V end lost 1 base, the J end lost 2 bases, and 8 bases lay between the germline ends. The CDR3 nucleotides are TGTGCCAGCAGCTTAGTCGGCGGAAACACTGAAGCTTTCTTT. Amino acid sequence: CASSLVGGNTEAFF.